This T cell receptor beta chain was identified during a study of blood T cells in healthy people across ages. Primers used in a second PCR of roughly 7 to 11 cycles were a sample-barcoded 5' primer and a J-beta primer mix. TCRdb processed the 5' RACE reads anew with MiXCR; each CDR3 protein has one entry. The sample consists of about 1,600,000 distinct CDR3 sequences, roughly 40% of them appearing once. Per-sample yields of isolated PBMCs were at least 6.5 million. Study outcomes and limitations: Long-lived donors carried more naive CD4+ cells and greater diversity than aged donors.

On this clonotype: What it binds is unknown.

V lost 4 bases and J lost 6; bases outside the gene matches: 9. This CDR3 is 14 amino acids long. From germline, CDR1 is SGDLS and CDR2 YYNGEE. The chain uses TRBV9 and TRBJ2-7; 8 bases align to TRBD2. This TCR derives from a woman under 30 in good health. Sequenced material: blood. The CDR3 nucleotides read TGTGCCAGCAGCAAGACTAGCGAGGTAGGCGAGCAGTACTTC. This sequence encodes CASSKTSEVGEQYF.